This TCR beta chain was sequenced in a study of T cells after posttransplantation cyclophosphamide. This related bone marrow graft donor gave peripheral blood on the day of marrow donation. Regarding the study as a whole: Tissue-infiltrating T cells from skin or gut overlapped little with blood T cells. Donor-recipient repertoire similarity was low at 1-2 months, rising over year one.

This clone appeared many times. Its matching antigen is unknown. The assay was immunoSEQ multiplex PCR, and TCRdb's table has in-frame clones only and misses some. The table lists approximately 24,000 clones, with no singletons. The receptor was isolated from a woman aged 55-69 years in good health, CMV-negative, and a related stem cell transplant donor. Specimen: PBMCs.

Here the CDR3 DNA reads TGTGCCAGCAGCTCGGGACTAGCGGGGGGAATAAGGAATGAGCAGTTCTTC. Protein sequence: CASSSGLAGGIRNEQFF. The J gene is TRBJ2-1, the V gene TRBV7-2, with 15 bases matching TRBD2. Germline loops: CDR1 SGHTA, CDR2 FQGNSA. There are 17 residues in the CDR3. V was clipped by 4 bases and J by 7 bases; unmatched bases: 8. Full variable domain (rest looked up from reference TRBV7-2 and TRBJ2-1): GAGVSQSPSNKVTEKGKDVELRCDPISGHTALYWYRQSLGQGLEFLIYFQGNSAPDKSGLPSDRFSAERTGGSVSTLTIQRTQQEDSAVYLCASSSGLAGGIRNEQFFGPGTRLTVL.